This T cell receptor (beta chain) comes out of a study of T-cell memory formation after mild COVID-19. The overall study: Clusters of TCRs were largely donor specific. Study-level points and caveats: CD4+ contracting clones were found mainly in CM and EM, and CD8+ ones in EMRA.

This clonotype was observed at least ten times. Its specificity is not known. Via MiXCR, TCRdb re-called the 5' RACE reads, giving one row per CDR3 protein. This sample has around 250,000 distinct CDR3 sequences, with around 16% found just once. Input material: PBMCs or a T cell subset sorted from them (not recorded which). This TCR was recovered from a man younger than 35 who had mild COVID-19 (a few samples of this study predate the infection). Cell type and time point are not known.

CDR3 nucleotides: TGTGCTAGTGGTTTGTACGTAAGAGAAGCTTTCTTT. Protein: CASGLYVREAFF. This chain uses TRBV12-5 with TRBJ1-1, with D uncertain. CDR1 LGHNT and CDR2 FRNRAP come from the germline V gene. Deletions cut 2 bases from V and 8 bases from J, with 9 bases between. The CDR3 loop spans 12 amino acids.